These 12 T cell receptor beta chains came from one sample sequenced in a study of cytomegalovirus exposure and HLA in healthy donors. PCR amplification relied on 60 Vbeta primers (plus 13 Jbeta primers). Profiled with immunoSEQ multiplex PCR; TCRdb holds only in-frame clones, not every one. The sample holds 150,000 to 200,000 clones, 84% seen once. Source material: PBMCs. These receptors came from a man aged 18 to 29 in good health and CMV-seronegative.

This rearrangement joins TRBV19 to TRBJ2-3; 13 nucleotides match TRBD2. The trim removed 2 bases at V and 0 bases at J, leaving 8 bases unmatched. CDR3 length: 19 amino acids. In germline, CDR1 is LNHDA, CDR2 SQIVND (reference sequence). CDR3 in amino acids: CASSIRLAGGPTSTDTQYF. Here the CDR3 DNA reads TGTGCCAGTAGTATACGACTAGCGGGGGGTCCTACTAGCACAGATACGCAGTATTTT.

J is TRBJ1-2 and V is TRBV19; the match to TRBD1 covers 7 bases. This CDR3 comprises 14 residues. Germline trimming cut 7 bases from V and 2 bases from J; bases unmatched to any gene: 7. CDR1 and CDR2 (germline): LNHDA, SQIVND (reference sequence). CDR3 DNA: TGTGCCAGTACCCCCGACAGGGTAAACTATGGCTACACCTTC. Translated: CASTPDRVNYGYTF. The full variable domain, in which reference TRBV19 and TRBJ1-2 provide the parts outside the CDR3, is DGGITQSPKYLFRKEGQNVTLSCEQNLNHDAMYWYRQDPGQGLRLIYYSQIVNDFQKGDIAEGYSVSREKKESFPLTVTSAQKNPTAFYLCASTPDRVNYGYTFGSGTRLTVV.

This clone came up a few times. The chain links TRBV10-3 to TRBJ2-7, with TRBD2 as a possible D gene (5 bases). Per germline, CDR1 ENHRY and CDR2 SYGVKD. V lost 10 bases, J lost 5 bases, and 15 bases lay in between. This CDR3 region has 12 residues. CDR3 region: CASGPGFDEQYF. As DNA, the CDR3 is TGTGCCAGCGGGCCTGGGTTTGACGAGCAGTACTTC.

The chain is built from TRBV25-1 and TRBJ2-6; a possible D gene is TRBD2 (6 bases). CDR3 length: 15 residues. Trimming left V 4 bases short and J 2 bases short, with 9 bases between. Germline CDR1 MGHDK, CDR2 SYGVNS. The CDR3 DNA follows: TGTGCCAGCAGTGGGGGCGGGGCTGGGGCCAACGTCCTGACTTTC. It yields the protein CASSGGGAGANVLTF.

The genes are TRBV18 and TRBJ1-1; 9 positions agree with TRBD1. The V segment lost 6 bases and the J segment 4 bases; nucleotides outside the gene matches: 6. Germline values: CDR1 KGHSH, CDR2 LQKENI. This CDR3 contains 14 residues. The DNA of the CDR3 is TGTGCCAGCTCCCTCGGACAGGGGAGCACTGAAGCTTTCTTT. Translation: CASSLGQGSTEAFF.

This clone was observed once. The rearrangement uses TRBV18 and TRBJ2-4; D may be TRBD1 (6 bases). The CDR3 totals 14 residues. From germline, CDR1 is KGHSH and CDR2 LQKENI. The V end was cut by 6 bases, the J end by 8 bases, with 17 bases between. The CDR3 nucleotides read TGTGCCAGCTCCCTGACAGGTACTCTTGACATTCAGTACTTC. This translates into CASSLTGTLDIQYF.

The chain joins TRBV18 to TRBJ2-3, with TRBD1 matching 12 bases. The CDR3 extends over 16 amino acids. From germline, CDR1 is KGHSH and CDR2 LQKENI. Trimming removed 1 base from V and 6 bases from J; junction bases left unmatched: 5. In DNA form, the CDR3 reads TGTGCCAGCTCACCACTGGGGACAGGGGGCGCCGATACGCAGTATTTT. This encodes CASSPLGTGGADTQYF.

This clone has only one observation. The chain is built from TRBV9 and TRBJ2-3; tentatively, D is TRBD2 (6 bases). V gave up 4 bases and J gave up 0 bases, with 9 bases separating them. Germline V gives CDR1 SGDLS, CDR2 YYNGEE. The CDR3 totals 14 residues. CDR3 in amino acids: CASSPGLSTDTQYF. CDR3 DNA sequence: TGTGCCAGCAGCCCGGGACTGAGCACAGATACGCAGTATTTT.

This sequence joins TRBV28 and TRBJ2-1; TRBD2 matches 9 bases. The CDR3 runs to 15 residues. The V segment lost 3 bases and the J segment 6 bases; nucleotides outside the gene matches: 6. The germline CDR1 and CDR2 sequences are MDHEN and SYDVKM. The CDR3: CASSLAQRGANEQFF. For the CDR3, the DNA is TGTGCCAGCAGTTTGGCCCAGCGGGGGGCCAATGAGCAGTTCTTC. Variable domain in full (rest from reference TRBV28 and TRBJ2-1): DVKVTQSSRYLVKRTGEKVFLECVQDMDHENMFWYRQDPGLGLRLIYFSYDVKMKEKGDIPEGYSVSREKKERFSLILESASTNQTSMYLCASSLAQRGANEQFFGPGTRLTVL.

The chain employs TRBV5-1 and TRBJ1-3; maybe TRBD1 (5 bases). Germline CDR1 SGHRS, CDR2 YFSETQ. CDR3 size: 15 residues. Deletions cut 0 bases from V and 4 bases from J, with 11 bases between. This chain's CDR3 is CASSLVAGQGNTIYF. The CDR3 bases are TGCGCCAGCAGCTTGGTCGCAGGGCAGGGAAACACCATATATTTT.

The J gene is TRBJ2-1, the V gene TRBV29-1, with D perhaps matching TRBD2 (6 bases). This CDR3 region has 15 residues. The V end lost 7 bases, the J end lost 0 bases, and 16 bases lay between the germline ends. Germline CDR1 reads SQVTM; CDR2 reads ANQGSEA. The CDR3 nucleotides are TGCAGCGGGGGGGTGCACTCGAGCTCCTACAATGAGCAGTTCTTC. The encoded protein is CSGGVHSSSYNEQFF.

The V gene is TRBV7-9, the J gene TRBJ2-7; 7 nucleotides agree with TRBD2. Trimming at V came to 3 bases and at J to 2 bases, leaving 7 bases not matched to a gene. The CDR3 is made up of 15 amino acids. The V gene's germline CDR1 is SEHNR and CDR2 FQNEAQ (reference sequence). This CDR3 is CASSFFIGLAYEQYF. CDR3 DNA: TGTGCCAGCAGCTTTTTTATAGGACTAGCCTACGAGCAGTACTTC.